The present TCR beta chain was sequenced within a study of T cell changes during pregnancy in multiple sclerosis. Clones were sequenced by immunoSEQ multiplex PCR, and TCRdb holds only the in-frame ones, with some missing. The data show around 72,000 clones, with roughly 91% seen just once and roughly 0.7% held by the top ten. The CDR3 length is 15 residues. The clonotype originates from a female donor in good health, enrolled as a control in a pregnancy study. Material: peripheral blood, obtained in the third trimester of pregnancy. The chain uses TRBV21-1 and TRBJ1-1; the table's D call TRBD1 went unverified against the DNA. TRBV21-1 is listed as a pseudogene. The CDR3 reads CASLRGQPGDTEAFF. The CDR3 DNA follows: TGTGCCAGCCTGAGGGGACAGCCGGGCGACACTGAAGCTTTCTTT.